The 26 T cell receptor beta chains below were found in one sample sequenced in a study of stem cell transplantation in POMP-related autoinflammatory disease. Repertoires were generated with immunoSEQ multiplex PCR, while TCRdb's copy carries only in-frame clones and drops some. The sample yields some 31,000 clones, almost 90% seen once. The sample consisted of CD4+ T cells from PBMCs, taken before stem cell transplantation. The receptors originated from a human donor with POMP-related autoinflammation and immune dysregulation (PRAID).

The chain carries TRBV9 and TRBJ1-4; D possibly corresponds to TRBD1 (5 bases). V was clipped by 3 bases and J by 0 bases, with 9 bases between them. CDR1 and CDR2 from the germline V gene are SGDLS and YYNGEE. This CDR3 is 15 amino acids long. CDR3 amino acids: CASSAWGATNEKLFF. The DNA of the CDR3 is TGTGCCAGCAGCGCCTGGGGGGCAACTAATGAAAAACTGTTTTTT.

The gene calls are TRBV15 and TRBJ1-6; no definite D call. CDR1 and CDR2 (germline): LNHNV, YYDKDF (reference sequence). V shed 0 bases and J shed 10 bases, with 10 bases lying between them. The length of the CDR3 is 14 residues. Here the CDR3 DNA reads TGTGCCACCAGCAGAGATGGCGTTTCGTCACCCCTCCACTTT. It codes for CATSRDGVSSPLHF.

The chain has TRBV5-1 and TRBJ1-2, with D maybe TRBD1 (5 bases). Between the trimmed V and J ends, which lost 2 bases and 2 bases, there was a span of 7 bases. The CDR3 spans 13 residues. The germline V gene encodes CDR1 SGHRS and CDR2 YFSETQ. Written as DNA, the CDR3 is TGCGCCAGCAGCTTAGAGGGGAACTATGGCTACACCTTC. It codes for CASSLEGNYGYTF.

The V gene is TRBV29-1, the J gene TRBJ1-1; possible D gene TRBD1, 6 bases. This CDR3 has 12 amino acids. The germline V and J ends were trimmed by 4 bases and 3 bases, with 9 bases remaining between them. Germline V gives CDR1 SQVTM, CDR2 ANQGSEA. The CDR3 DNA reads TGCAGCGTTGCAAACAGGGACACTGAAGCTTTCTTT. This codes for CSVANRDTEAFF.

The chain uses TRBV28 and TRBJ1-6; 7 nucleotides match TRBD1. Germline trimming cut 6 bases from V and 7 bases from J; bases unmatched to any gene: 12. The CDR3 sequence is 16 residues long. The germline CDR1 and CDR2 sequences are MDHEN and SYDVKM. The CDR3 DNA follows: TGTGCCAGCAGCCTGACAGGGCCGGGAGGGAATTCACCCCTCCACTTT. Translating gives CASSLTGPGGNSPLHF.

The rearrangement joins TRBV6-6 to TRBJ1-4; D not resolved. The germline V and J ends were trimmed by 6 bases and 8 bases, with 13 bases remaining between them. The CDR3 contains 13 residues. Looked up from germline, CDR1 is MNHNY and CDR2 is SVGAGI (reference sequence). The CDR3 sequence: CASSSTRPEKLFF. The CDR3 region has the DNA TGTGCCAGCAGCTCAACTAGACCGGAAAAACTGTTTTTT.

This sequence joins TRBV2 and TRBJ1-5, with TRBD1 matching 8 bases. Germline CDR1 and CDR2: SNHLY and FYNNEI. V was clipped by 6 bases and J by 1 base; unmatched bases: 5. The CDR3 consists of 15 residues. The CDR3 DNA sequence: TGTGCCAGCAGCCCCCGGACAGGGAGCAATCAGCCCCAGCATTTT. Protein: CASSPRTGSNQPQHF.

The V call is TRBV4-1, the J call TRBJ2-3; 8 bases agree with TRBD2. From germline, CDR1 is MGHRA and CDR2 YSYEKL. The CDR3 has 16 residues. Trimming at V came to 1 base and at J to 9 bases, leaving 12 bases not matched to a gene. This CDR3 reads CASSQGGTGGEQTQYF. The DNA for the CDR3 is TGCGCCAGCAGCCAAGGGGGCACCGGGGGGGAACAAACGCAGTATTTT.

For the CDR3, the DNA is TGTGCCAGCAGCCAAGATCTAGGACTAGCGGGCTACAATGAGCAGTTCTTC. Translated: CASSQDLGLAGYNEQFF. The chain joins TRBV4-2 to TRBJ2-1, with TRBD2 identical over 11 bases. CDR3 size: 17 residues. CDR1 and CDR2 from the germline V gene are LGHNA and YNFKEQ. V shed 0 bases and J 3 bases; nucleotides not matched to a gene: 4.

This clone was seen more than once but under ten times. The chain employs TRBV6-5 and TRBJ1-2; D is unclear. The germline V gene has CDR1 MNHEY and CDR2 SVGAGI. This CDR3 has 12 amino acids. Trimming stripped 0 bases from V and 4 bases from J, with 3 bases between. This CDR3 reads CASSYSTYGYTF. The DNA of the CDR3 is TGTGCCAGCAGTTACTCCACCTATGGCTACACCTTC.

The chain uses TRBV4-1 and TRBJ1-5; D remains ambiguous. V lost 4 bases, J lost 0 bases, and 10 bases lay in between. The germline V gene encodes CDR1 MGHRA and CDR2 YSYEKL. The length of the CDR3 is 15 residues. The CDR3 sequence: CASSPFGHSNQPQHF. The CDR3 DNA sequence: TGCGCCAGCAGCCCCTTCGGTCATAGCAATCAGCCCCAGCATTTT.

The rearrangement links TRBV6-6 to TRBJ2-1, with D possibly matching TRBD2 (5 bases). This CDR3 region has 11 residues. Germline assignment: CDR1 MNHNY and CDR2 SVGAGI (reference sequence). V lost 4 bases and J 8 bases, leaving 6 bases between the germline ends. The CDR3 loop reads CASSSGDEQFF. In nucleotides, the CDR3 is TGTGCCAGCAGTTCCGGGGATGAGCAGTTCTTC.

This chain joins TRBV5-6 and TRBJ2-5; 11 nucleotides line up with TRBD1. Germline values: CDR1 SGHDT, CDR2 YYEEEE. Trimming cost V 4 bases and J 2 bases; bases outside gene matches: 1. CDR3 size: 14 residues. The CDR3 is CASSGTGGQETQYF. In DNA form, the CDR3 reads TGTGCCAGCAGCGGGACAGGGGGGCAAGAGACCCAGTACTTC.

This clone was picked up a small number of times. The chain combines TRBV5-4 with TRBJ1-2; no clear D gene. This CDR3 has 11 amino acids. The germline gives CDR1 SGHNT, CDR2 YYREEE (reference sequence). Trimming cost V 0 bases and J 13 bases, with 10 bases left between them. The CDR3 protein is CASSLGGYSTF. In nucleotides, the CDR3 is TGTGCCAGCAGCTTGGGCGGGTATAGCACCTTC.

V usage is TRBV10-3 and J usage is TRBJ2-1, with TRBD1 identical over 7 bases. The J segment lost 10 bases and the V segment lost 8 bases, leaving 8 bases of the junction unmatched. From germline, CDR1 is ENHRY and CDR2 SYGVKD. The CDR3 loop spans 12 amino acids. The CDR3 sequence: CAIGKPGQEQFF. As DNA, the CDR3 is TGTGCCATCGGGAAACCGGGACAGGAGCAGTTCTTC.

The chain combines TRBV5-5 with TRBJ1-6, with 7 bases aligning to TRBD1. From germline, CDR1 is SGHKS and CDR2 YYEKEE (reference sequence). V lost 0 bases and J lost 5; bases outside the gene matches: 2. The CDR3 loop spans 15 amino acids. CDR3: CASSLEGAHNSPLHF. CDR3 DNA sequence: TGTGCCAGCAGCTTGGAGGGGGCCCATAATTCACCCCTCCACTTT.

The rearrangement links TRBV6-1 to TRBJ1-5; D remains unclear. The V gene lost 7 bases and the J gene lost 3 bases, with 10 bases spanning the gap. Per germline, CDR1 MNHNS and CDR2 SASEGT. The CDR3 runs 13 residues. DNA of the CDR3: TGTGCCAGCATGAGAGGGTTCAATCAGCCCCAGCATTTT. Residues: CASMRGFNQPQHF.

This clone has only one observation. This chain links TRBV2 with TRBJ2-5, with D perhaps TRBD1 (5 bases). The CDR3 has 14 residues. The V gene lost 2 bases and the J gene lost 5 bases, with 12 bases spanning the gap. Germline V gene lookup returns CDR1 SNHLY and CDR2 FYNNEI. The CDR3 DNA follows: TGTGCCAGCAGTGAACAGGGAAGGCGGGAGACCCAGTACTTC. Residues: CASSEQGRRETQYF.

This chain joins TRBV5-5 and TRBJ1-1; D is possibly TRBD1 (5 bases). Trimming cost V 2 bases and J 8 bases, with 22 bases left between them. The CDR3 loop spans 16 amino acids. Per the germline V gene, CDR1 is SGHKS and CDR2 is YYEKEE (reference sequence). The CDR3 DNA reads TGTGCCAGCAGCTTTGCCTCGACAGTTATTGCATGGGAAGCTTTCTTT. This translates into CASSFASTVIAWEAFF. The full variable domain, completed using reference TRBV5-5 and TRBJ1-1, is DAGVTQSPTHLIKTRGQQVTLRCSPISGHKSVSWYQQVLGQGPQFIFQYYEKEERGRGNFPDRFSARQFPNYSSELNVNALLLGDSALYLCASSFASTVIAWEAFFGQGTRLTVV.

CDR3 in DNA: TGCGCCAGCAGCTTGTGGGGGCTGTCTGAGACCCAGTACTTC. Translation gives CASSLWGLSETQYF. This chain connects TRBV5-1 to TRBJ2-5; possible D gene TRBD1, 6 bases. Germline assignment: CDR1 SGHRS and CDR2 YFSETQ. CDR3 length equals 14 residues. Trimming took off 1 base at V and 5 bases at J, with 12 bases between the two ends.

CDR3: CASGRQSLLYEQYF. CDR3 nucleotide sequence: TGTGCCAGCGGGCGACAGTCTTTACTCTACGAGCAGTACTTC. V and J are TRBV6-1 and TRBJ2-7; D perhaps matches TRBD1 (5 bases). The CDR3 has 14 residues. The V gene's germline CDR1 is MNHNS and CDR2 SASEGT. V was shortened by 8 bases and J by 3 bases, with 17 bases between the two germline ends.

This clone occurred a few times. The J gene is TRBJ1-2, the V gene TRBV6-1; D ambiguous. Trimming took off 4 bases at V and 2 bases at J, with 20 bases between the two ends. Germline CDR1 is MNHNS and CDR2 is SASEGT. The CDR3 totals 17 residues. Here the CDR3 DNA reads TGTGCCAGCAGTGGAGGGAGGGCTGTCAGGTGGAACTATGGCTACACCTTC. Amino acids: CASSGGRAVRWNYGYTF.

V is TRBV7-9 and J is TRBJ1-1, with 7 positions matching TRBD1. Germline loops: CDR1 SEHNR, CDR2 FQNEAQ (reference sequence). The CDR3 runs 15 residues. V was clipped by 1 base and J by 4 bases; unmatched bases: 6. The CDR3 is CASSLGSGGTTEAFF. The CDR3, as DNA: TGTGCCAGCAGCTTAGGTTCAGGGGGGACCACTGAAGCTTTCTTT.

The chain combines TRBV6-1 with TRBJ2-3, with D unresolved. The CDR3 is made up of 12 amino acids. CDR1 and CDR2 from the germline V gene are MNHNS and SASEGT. V lost 5 bases and J lost 1, with 4 bases in between. The CDR3 here is CASSQRTDTQYF. In DNA form, the CDR3 reads TGTGCCAGCAGTCAGCGCACAGATACGCAGTATTTT.

Concerning this clone: The conserved phenylalanine or tryptophan normally closing the CDR3 is absent here, so this likely arose from a read error. This chain connects TRBV7-2 to TRBJ1-2; perhaps TRBD1 as D (5 bases). The CDR3 spans 14 residues. Germline V gene sequence: CDR1 SGHTA, CDR2 FQGNSA. V was trimmed by 1 base and J by 2 bases, leaving 8 bases between them. CDR3 region: CASSLVGGNYGYTL. The CDR3 coding sequence is TGTGCCAGCAGCTTAGTTGGGGGGAACTATGGCTACACCCTC.

The chain couples TRBV6-5 to TRBJ1-1; TRBD1 is a possible D gene (5 bases). CDR1 MNHEY and CDR2 SVGAGI come from the germline V gene. Deletions cut 0 bases from V and 5 bases from J, with 13 bases between. CDR3 length equals 15 residues. The DNA of the CDR3 is TGTGCCAGCAGTTACTCGAAAGGGGTAGGGACTGAAGCTTTCTTT. Protein product: CASSYSKGVGTEAFF.